These 9 T cell receptor beta chains came from one sample sequenced in a study of blood T cells in healthy people across ages. Using a J-beta primer mix together with a sample-barcoded 5' primer, a second PCR was run for roughly 6 to 12 cycles. TCRdb reprocessed the 5' RACE reads via MiXCR and lists one record per CDR3 protein. This table holds 1,500,000 or so distinct CDR3 sequences, 55% to 75% found once. The specimen was blood. These receptor sequences come from a young man in good health.

This clonotype was found a few times. Germline is not matched at one junction end, which may reflect a read error. The chain recombines TRBV5-6 with TRBJ1-2; D is uncertain. The CDR3 totals 13 residues. Germline loops: CDR1 SGHDT, CDR2 YYEEEE. The CDR3 protein is CASSLGAPDGYTF. The CDR3 DNA sequence: TGCGCCAGCAGCTTGGGAGCCCCGGATGGCTACACCTTC.

V gene TRBV7-2 combines with J gene TRBJ2-1, with TRBD2 matching 10 bases. The CDR3 sequence is 17 residues long. V trimming: 1 base; J trimming: 5 bases; junction bases outside the gene matches: 8. Germline lookup yields CDR1 SGHTA and CDR2 FQGNSA. The CDR3 loop is CASSLGWTSGKNNEQFF. CDR3 bases: TGTGCCAGCAGCTTAGGATGGACTAGCGGAAAAAACAATGAGCAGTTCTTC. Using reference TRBV7-2 and TRBJ2-1 for the parts outside the CDR3, the full variable domain is GAGVSQSPSNKVTEKGKDVELRCDPISGHTALYWYRQSLGQGLEFLIYFQGNSAPDKSGLPSDRFSAERTGGSVSTLTIQRTQQEDSAVYLCASSLGWTSGKNNEQFFGPGTRLTVL.

V gene TRBV12-3 or TRBV12-4 combines with J gene TRBJ2-7; 9 nucleotides agree with TRBD1. Trimming cost V 5 bases and J 2 bases; bases outside gene matches: 7. CDR3 size: 15 residues. CDR3 in amino acids: CASSGDRVGPYEQYF. DNA of the CDR3: TGTGCCAGCAGTGGGGACAGGGTCGGCCCCTACGAGCAGTACTTC.

Worth noting for this clonotype: The germline gene is not matched at one end of the junction; a read error may be the cause. The chain uses TRBV5-1 and TRBJ2-7, with 10 bases identical to TRBD1. CDR3 length: 15 amino acids. Per germline, CDR1 SGHRS and CDR2 YFSETQ. The CDR3 DNA follows: TGCGCCTGCAGCATGTCCGGGACAGGGGCCTACGAGCAGTACTTC. Its translation: CACSMSGTGAYEQYF. Based on the CDR3 plus reference TRBV5-1 and TRBJ2-7, the full variable domain is KAGVTQTPRYLIKTRGQQVTLSCSPISGHRSVSWYQQTPGQGLQFLFEYFSETQRNKGNFPGRFSGRQFSNSRSEMNVSTLELGDSALYLCACSMSGTGAYEQYFGPGTRLTVT.

This sequence joins TRBV28 and TRBJ1-2; 7 bases line up with TRBD1. The germline V gene encodes CDR1 MDHEN and CDR2 SYDVKM. J gave up 4 bases and V 7 bases, and 12 bases lay outside the gene matches. The CDR3 consists of 15 residues. CDR3 in amino acids: CASTGQALASYGYTF. DNA for the CDR3: TGTGCCAGCACTGGACAGGCCTTAGCTAGCTATGGCTACACCTTC.

The chain joins TRBV4-2 to TRBJ2-1; 12 positions match TRBD2. This CDR3 comprises 17 residues. The trim removed 4 bases at V and 6 bases at J, leaving 10 bases unmatched. Germline V gene sequence: CDR1 LGHNA, CDR2 YNFKEQ. CDR3 nucleotides: TGTGCCAGCAGCCCGATGCTCCTAGCGGGGGGGCCCAATGAGCAGTTCTTC. Translating it yields CASSPMLLAGGPNEQFF.

This chain joins TRBV6-5 and TRBJ2-1, with TRBD1 matching over 7 bases. This CDR3 has 14 amino acids. The ends lost 2 bases at V and 5 bases at J; junction bases unmatched: 3. Germline CDR1 MNHEY, CDR2 SVGAGI. The chain's CDR3 is CASSYDRADNEQFF. The CDR3 bases are TGTGCCAGCAGTTACGACAGGGCCGACAATGAGCAGTTCTTC.

The rearrangement joins TRBV10-3 to TRBJ2-7; D remains unclear. The germline CDR1 and CDR2 sequences are ENHRY and SYGVKD. The V end lost 6 bases, the J end lost 3 bases, and 15 bases lay between the germline ends. The CDR3 sequence is 14 residues long. CDR3 DNA: TGTGCCATCAGCGCCTCAAGGGAATTCTACGAGCAGTACTTC. This sequence encodes CAISASREFYEQYF.

The rearrangement links TRBV9 to TRBJ2-5; 9 positions agree with TRBD2. Germline CDR1 and CDR2: SGDLS and YYNGEE. CDR3 length equals 14 residues. Trimming took 4 bases from V and 5 from J; bases not matched to a gene: 6. CDR3 sequence reads: CASSTASGIETQYF. The CDR3 DNA is TGTGCCAGCAGCACAGCTAGCGGGATTGAGACCCAGTACTTC.